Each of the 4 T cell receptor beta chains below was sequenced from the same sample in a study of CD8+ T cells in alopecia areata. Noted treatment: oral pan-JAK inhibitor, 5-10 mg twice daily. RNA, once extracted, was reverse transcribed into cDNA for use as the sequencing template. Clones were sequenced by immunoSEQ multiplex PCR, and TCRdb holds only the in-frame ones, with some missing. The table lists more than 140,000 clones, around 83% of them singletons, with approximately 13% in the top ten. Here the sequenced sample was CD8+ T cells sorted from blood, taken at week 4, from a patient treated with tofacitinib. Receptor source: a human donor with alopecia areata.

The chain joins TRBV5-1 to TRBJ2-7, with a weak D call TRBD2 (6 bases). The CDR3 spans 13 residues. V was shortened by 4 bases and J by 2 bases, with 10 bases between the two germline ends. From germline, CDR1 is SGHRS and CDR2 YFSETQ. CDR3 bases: TGCGCCAGCAGCCTTCGGGAGACCTACGAGCAGTACTTC. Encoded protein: CASSLRETYEQYF.

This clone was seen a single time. CDR3 loop: CASSYSGGATDTQYF. The CDR3 DNA reads as TGTGCCAGCAGTTACTCGGGGGGGGCCACAGATACGCAGTATTTT. The rearrangement joins TRBV6-5 to TRBJ2-3; D possibly corresponds to TRBD2 (7 bases). Looked up from germline, CDR1 is MNHEY and CDR2 is SVGAGI. The CDR3 totals 15 residues. V lost 0 bases to trimming and J lost 2 bases, with 9 bases between them.

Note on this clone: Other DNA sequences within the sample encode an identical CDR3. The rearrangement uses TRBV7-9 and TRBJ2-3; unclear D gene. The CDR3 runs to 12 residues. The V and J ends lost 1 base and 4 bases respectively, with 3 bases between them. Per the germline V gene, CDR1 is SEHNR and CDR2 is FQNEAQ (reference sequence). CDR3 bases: TGTGCCAGCAGCTTAGAATCAGATACGCAGTATTTT. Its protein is CASSLESDTQYF.

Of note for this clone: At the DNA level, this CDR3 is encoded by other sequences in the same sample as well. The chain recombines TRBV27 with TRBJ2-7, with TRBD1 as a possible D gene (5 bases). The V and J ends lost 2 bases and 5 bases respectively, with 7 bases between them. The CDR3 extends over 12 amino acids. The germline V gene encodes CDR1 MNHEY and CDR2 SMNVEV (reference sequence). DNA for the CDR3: TGTGCCAGCAGTTTAATAGGGGACGAGCAGTACTTC. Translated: CASSLIGDEQYF.